These 27 T cell receptor beta chains came from one sample sequenced in a study of blood T cell repertoires in COVID-19. Clones were read by immunoSEQ multiplex PCR, and TCRdb kept only the in-frame ones, dropping some. The sample includes some 120,000 clones, 85% of them seen just once. Sample: peripheral blood. The receptor set was obtained from a man aged 35-49 years with acute or convalescent COVID-19.

The chain combines TRBV7-2 with TRBJ1-1; possibly TRBD1 for D (6 bases). CDR1 is SGHTA, CDR2 FQGNSA, per germline. This CDR3 spans 16 amino acids. V was clipped by 5 bases and J by 1 base, with 17 bases between them. The CDR3 DNA sequence: TGTGCCAGCAGCCCCTACGGGGGGGCGCCGAACACTGAAGCTTTCTTT. It yields the protein CASSPYGGAPNTEAFF.

The CDR3: CASRKAQDGTQYF. The DNA of the CDR3 is TGCGCCAGCAGAAAGGCTCAGGATGGGACCCAGTACTTC. The chain is built from TRBV5-1 and TRBJ2-5; D remains unclear. Germline V lookup: CDR1 SGHRS, CDR2 YFSETQ. Between the trimmed V and J ends, which lost 5 bases and 7 bases, there was a span of 15 bases. The CDR3 consists of 13 residues.

This clone was observed a few times. The DNA for the CDR3 is TGTGCCAGCAGCAAAGTTGGCAGGGGATTTAGCACTGAAGCTTTCTTT. Protein product: CASSKVGRGFSTEAFF. The chain combines TRBV21-1 with TRBJ1-1; TRBD1, the D gene given by the table, was not confirmed from the DNA. TRBV21-1 is noted as a pseudogene. The CDR3 contains 16 residues.

This chain connects TRBV27 to TRBJ1-2, with D tentatively TRBD1 (6 bases). The CDR3 spans 14 residues. CDR1 is MNHEY and CDR2 is SMNVEV in the germline V gene (reference sequence). Trimming took 8 bases from V and 4 from J, leaving 17 bases between them. CDR3 nucleotide sequence: TGTGCCAGCGGCTGCGTCGACAGGCTCTATGGCTACACCTTC. Encoded protein: CASGCVDRLYGYTF.

The gene calls are TRBV30 and TRBJ1-1; 10 bases map to TRBD1. The CDR3 contains 14 residues. CDR1 is GTSNPN and CDR2 is SVGIG in the germline V gene (reference sequence). J gave up 7 bases and V 4 bases, and 9 bases lay outside the gene matches. The CDR3 here is CAWNPGQGTREAFF. For the CDR3, the DNA is TGTGCCTGGAACCCGGGACAGGGGACCCGTGAAGCTTTCTTT.

This clone has a handful of counts. The V gene is TRBV28, the J gene TRBJ2-4, with D perhaps TRBD1 (6 bases). The CDR3 covers 14 residues. Per germline, CDR1 MDHEN and CDR2 SYDVKM. V dropped 9 bases and J dropped 0 bases, with 12 bases sitting between them. The CDR3 region is CASKDSLAKNIQYF. In DNA, the CDR3 is TGTGCCAGTAAGGACAGTTTAGCCAAAAACATTCAGTACTTC.

The chain recombines TRBV6-4 with TRBJ1-5; 7 bases agree with TRBD1. The CDR3 length is 19 residues. CDR1 is MRHNA, CDR2 SNTAGT, per germline. J was trimmed by 3 bases and V by 5 bases; bases with no gene match: 19. Written as DNA, the CDR3 is TGTGCCAGCAGTCAAAACCAGTGGTCCGGGACAGATACCAATCAGCCCCAGCATTTT. It specifies CASSQNQWSGTDTNQPQHF.

This sequence joins TRBV13 and TRBJ2-6; D remains ambiguous. V gave up 5 bases and J gave up 2 bases, with 10 bases separating them. CDR1 is PRHDT and CDR2 is FYEKMQ in the germline V gene (reference sequence). The CDR3 sequence is 15 residues long. The CDR3: CASSTYRPGANVLTF. For the CDR3, the DNA is TGTGCCAGCAGCACTTACCGCCCTGGGGCCAACGTCCTGACTTTC.

The chain links TRBV18 to TRBJ2-1; TRBD2 might be the D (5 bases). The germline V gene has CDR1 KGHSH and CDR2 LQKENI. This CDR3 is built from 15 residues. V was clipped by 0 bases and J by 7 bases, with 13 bases between them. CDR3 bases: TGTGCCAGCTCACCACCGGTGTCCCGCGGGAATGAGCAGTTCTTC. This codes for CASSPPVSRGNEQFF.

V usage is TRBV5-1 and J usage is TRBJ1-2, with unresolved D. V was pared by 3 bases and J by 4 bases, with 13 bases between. This CDR3 is 14 amino acids long. CDR1 and CDR2 (germline): SGHRS, YFSETQ. As DNA, the CDR3 is TGCGCCAGCAGCTCACTTACAGCTTCCTATGGCTACACCTTC. Translated, it gives CASSSLTASYGYTF.

The chain has TRBV28 and TRBJ1-2; 7 bases fit TRBD1. J was trimmed by 8 bases and V by 4 bases; bases with no gene match: 16. This CDR3 contains 16 residues. Germline lookup yields CDR1 MDHEN and CDR2 SYDVKM. The CDR3 DNA sequence: TGTGCCAGCAGTTCAGCGACAGGGTTATCTTTGGAGGGCTACACCTTC. Translating gives CASSSATGLSLEGYTF.

The chain uses TRBV7-2 and TRBJ2-3; weak D call: TRBD2 (6 bases). Between the trimmed V and J ends, which lost 5 bases and 2 bases, there was a span of 11 bases. The CDR3 length is 14 residues. Germline V gene data show CDR1 as SGHTA and CDR2 as FQGNSA. The CDR3 nucleotides read TGTGCCAGCAGCCGGGACTGGCACACAGATACGCAGTATTTT. Protein sequence: CASSRDWHTDTQYF.

This rearrangement joins TRBV5-6 to TRBJ2-1, with 13 positions matching TRBD2. J was trimmed by 7 bases and V by 5 bases; bases with no gene match: 3. Germline lookup yields CDR1 SGHDT and CDR2 YYEEEE. The CDR3 has 14 amino acids. This CDR3 reads CASRLAGGSNEQFF. In DNA form, the CDR3 reads TGTGCCAGCAGACTAGCGGGAGGGAGTAATGAGCAGTTCTTC.

The rearrangement joins TRBV7-9 to TRBJ1-2; 9 bases line up with TRBD1. With 7 bases clipped from V and 1 base from J, the junction kept 7 bases outside the gene matches. Germline V lookup: CDR1 SEHNR, CDR2 FQNEAQ (reference sequence). The CDR3 consists of 15 residues. For the CDR3, the DNA is TGTGCCAGCACACCGGGACAGGGACTTAACTATGGCTACACCTTC. It is translated as CASTPGQGLNYGYTF.

The rearrangement joins TRBV5-8 to TRBJ2-1, with D maybe TRBD2 (6 bases). CDR1 and CDR2 (germline): SGHTS, YDEGEE. The CDR3 has 15 amino acids. V was cut by 4 bases and J by 4 bases, with 15 bases left in between. CDR3 residues: CASSSGPYRYNEQFF. In DNA, the CDR3 is TGTGCCAGCAGCAGCGGGCCCTATCGATACAATGAGCAGTTCTTC.

The chain recombines TRBV7-2 with TRBJ1-5; no reliable D call. The length of the CDR3 is 16 residues. Germline CDR1 SGHTA, CDR2 FQGNSA. Trimming stripped 2 bases from V and 3 bases from J, with 14 bases between. For the CDR3, the DNA is TGTGCCAGCAGCTTATGGTCAGGTAGTTACAATCAGCCCCAGCATTTT. Its translation is CASSLWSGSYNQPQHF.

The genes are TRBV7-2 and TRBJ1-5; the D is unclear. V lost 1 base, J lost 3 bases, and 4 bases lay in between. The CDR3 consists of 13 residues. Germline lookup yields CDR1 SGHTA and CDR2 FQGNSA. The CDR3, as DNA: TGTGCCAGCAGCTTAGAAGCCAATCAGCCCCAGCATTTT. Its translation is CASSLEANQPQHF.

This chain uses TRBV29-1 with TRBJ1-5, with 8 nucleotides matching TRBD1. The CDR3 spans 13 residues. Trimming removed 5 bases from V and 7 bases from J; junction bases left unmatched: 7. The germline V gene encodes CDR1 SQVTM and CDR2 ANQGSEA. CDR3 nucleotides: TGCAGCGTTATGGACAGGGCGGGGCAGCCCCAGCATTTT. Its translation: CSVMDRAGQPQHF.

The V and J genes are TRBV2 and TRBJ2-4; TRBD2 aligns across 11 bases. CDR3 size: 18 residues. CDR1 is SNHLY and CDR2 is FYNNEI in the germline V gene. Losses at the gene ends were 5 bases for V and 1 base for J; bases not matched to a gene: 10. CDR3 DNA sequence: TGTGCCAGCAGTCTACTAGCGGGAGACTTCCCTGCCAAAAACATTCAGTACTTC. Its translation: CASSLLAGDFPAKNIQYF.

The rearrangement links TRBV6-5 to TRBJ1-5, with 7 bases aligning to TRBD1. CDR1 is MNHEY, CDR2 SVGAGI, per germline. The CDR3 length is 12 residues. Losses at the gene ends were 8 bases for V and 6 bases for J; bases not matched to a gene: 4. This CDR3 is CASQGGTQPQHF. The CDR3 nucleotides read TGTGCCAGCCAGGGGGGAACTCAGCCCCAGCATTTT.

The rearrangement uses TRBV1 and TRBJ2-5; no check of the table's D call, TRBD2, against the DNA was made. TRBV1 is an annotated pseudogene. The CDR3 covers 16 residues. The CDR3 sequence: CTSSQSKREGQGAQYF. In DNA, the CDR3 is TGCACCAGCAGCCAATCAAAGCGGGAGGGCCAGGGGGCCCAGTACTTC.

The gene calls are TRBV6-2 or TRBV6-3 and TRBJ2-6; TRBD1 is a possible D gene (5 bases). V lost 4 bases and J 12 bases, leaving 7 bases between the germline ends. Germline CDR1 MNHEY, CDR2 SVGEGT. The CDR3 has 11 residues. The chain's CDR3 is CASSSDSVLTF. The CDR3 DNA follows: TGTGCCAGCAGTTCAGACAGCGTCCTGACTTTC.

This rearrangement joins TRBV28 to TRBJ2-1; the match to TRBD2 covers 7 bases. This CDR3 contains 15 residues. Looked up from germline, CDR1 is MDHEN and CDR2 is SYDVKM. V dropped 1 base and J dropped 4; count of bases not matched to a gene: 4. DNA for the CDR3: TGTGCCAGCAGTTTATCGCCTAGCGGATACAATGAGCAGTTCTTC. This encodes CASSLSPSGYNEQFF.

The rearrangement uses TRBV18 and TRBJ2-5, with 7 positions matching TRBD1. Germline V gene data show CDR1 as KGHSH and CDR2 as LQKENI. The CDR3 is 13 residues long. V dropped 6 bases and J dropped 1; count of bases not matched to a gene: 2. CDR3 nucleotides: TGTGCCAGCTCCGGACAGGCCCAAGAGACCCAGTACTTC. Its protein is CASSGQAQETQYF. Full variable domain (outside the CDR3, taken from reference TRBV18 and TRBJ2-5): NAGVMQNPRHLVRRRGQEARLRCSPMKGHSHVYWYRQLPEEGLKFMVYLQKENIIDESGMPKERFSAEFPKEGPSILRIQQVVRGDSAAYFCASSGQAQETQYFGPGTRLLVL.

The V gene is TRBV5-1, the J gene TRBJ2-5, with TRBD2 as a possible D gene (5 bases). Germline V gene lookup returns CDR1 SGHRS and CDR2 YFSETQ. Trimming left V 4 bases short and J 0 bases short, with 13 bases between. CDR3 size: 15 residues. CDR3 DNA: TGCGCCAGCAGCACCGGGATCCGACACCAAGAGACCCAGTACTTC. This gives the protein CASSTGIRHQETQYF.

The rearrangement joins TRBV4-3 to TRBJ1-5; D is possibly TRBD1 (5 bases). Germline V gene data show CDR1 as LGHNA and CDR2 as YSLEER. The length of the CDR3 is 13 residues. The V end lost 1 base, the J end lost 8 bases, and 9 bases lay between the germline ends. CDR3 sequence (DNA): TGCGCCAGCAGCCAAGGGGTAGGGGAGCCCCAGCATTTT. Its translation: CASSQGVGEPQHF.

The V call is TRBV7-2, the J call TRBJ2-7, with 9 bases that match TRBD1. Germline V gene data show CDR1 as SGHTA and CDR2 as FQGNSA. The CDR3 length is 16 residues. Trimming cost V 2 bases and J 4 bases; bases outside gene matches: 9. As DNA, the CDR3 is TGTGCCAGCAGCTTACCCCTAGACAGGGGGAGGTACGAGCAGTACTTC. The encoded protein is CASSLPLDRGRYEQYF.